The clone carrying this TCR beta chain was seen at least ten times. This record comes from a study of neurological immune-mediated disorders. This CDR3 has 15 residues. With 0 bases clipped from V and 2 bases from J, the junction kept 0 bases outside the gene matches. The V gene's germline CDR1 is SGHTA and CDR2 FQGNSA. Each CDR3 protein gets one entry after TCRdb re-called the 5' RACE reads with MiXCR. This sample has tens of thousands of distinct CDR3 sequences, with around 3.5% found just once. The clonotype was recovered from a woman aged 45-59 years with multiple sclerosis. V is TRBV7-2 and J is TRBJ2-5; 10 nucleotides match TRBD2. What was sequenced was PBMCs. CDR3 protein: CASSLAAGGQETQYF. The CDR3 region has the DNA TGTGCCAGCAGCTTAGCAGCGGGGGGGCAAGAGACCCAGTACTTC.